The 23 T cell receptor beta chains given below trace back to one sample, sequenced in a study of T-cell reconstitution after alpha-beta-depleted transplantation in children. The TCRbeta library was prepared with unique molecular identifiers. Using its own MiXCR run on the PCR reads, TCRdb lists one record per CDR3 protein. The sample comprises roughly 400,000 distinct CDR3 sequences, approximately 41% of which are singletons, and 27% rests with the top ten. The sequences come from PBMCs, collected before TCRalphabeta/CD19-depleted stem cell transplant. These receptors came from a girl under 10 years old with aplastic anemia, due to receive a stem cell transplant.

This rearrangement joins TRBV6-2 or TRBV6-3 to TRBJ1-3; D unclear. Trimming took off 8 bases at V and 3 bases at J, with 11 bases between the two ends. There are 13 residues in the CDR3. Germline CDR1 MNHEY, CDR2 SVGEGT. For the CDR3, the DNA is TGTGCCAGCTACGAGACACTTGGAAACACCATATATTTT. Its protein is CASYETLGNTIYF.

J is TRBJ2-1 and V is TRBV12-3 or TRBV12-4, with 7 bases lining up with TRBD2. The CDR3 spans 13 residues. The V and J ends lost 7 bases and 9 bases, in that order; junction bases with no gene match: 9. The CDR3 sequence is CASKSSGMGEQFF. In DNA form, the CDR3 reads TGTGCCAGCAAGTCAAGCGGGATGGGTGAGCAGTTCTTC.

The rearrangement uses TRBV25-1 and TRBJ2-6; no definite D call. Trimming shortened V by 3 bases and J by 0 bases, and 9 bases separated the two germline ends. This CDR3 is 16 amino acids long. The germline CDR1 and CDR2 sequences are MGHDK and SYGVNS. CDR3 loop: CASSDPHYSGANVLTF. The CDR3 region has the DNA TGTGCCAGCAGTGATCCCCATTACTCTGGGGCCAACGTCCTGACTTTC.

The chain recombines TRBV28 with TRBJ1-3; no clear D. The CDR3 consists of 15 residues. The germline CDR1 and CDR2 sequences are MDHEN and SYDVKM. V lost 6 bases to trimming and J lost 3 bases, with 15 bases between them. The CDR3, as DNA: TGTGCCAGCAGCCGTCGAGGGCGTATTGGAAACACCATATATTTT. It encodes CASSRRGRIGNTIYF. The variable domain in full, with the rest retrieved from reference TRBV28 and TRBJ1-3, is DVKVTQSSRYLVKRTGEKVFLECVQDMDHENMFWYRQDPGLGLRLIYFSYDVKMKEKGDIPEGYSVSREKKERFSLILESASTNQTSMYLCASSRRGRIGNTIYFGEGSWLTVV.

This clonotype showed up just a few times. V is TRBV5-6 and J is TRBJ1-2; unclear D gene. The germline gives CDR1 SGHDT, CDR2 YYEEEE. The V gene lost 3 bases and the J gene lost 5 bases, with 14 bases spanning the gap. CDR3 length: 14 amino acids. The CDR3 here is CASSSATRGYGYTF. CDR3 bases: TGTGCCAGCAGCTCCGCGACAAGAGGATATGGCTACACCTTC.

This clonotype was observed a handful of times. The chain is built from TRBV20-1 and TRBJ1-2; a weak D match, TRBD1 (5 bases). CDR3 length equals 15 residues. Germline V gene data show CDR1 as DFQATT and CDR2 as SNEGSKA (reference sequence). V was shortened by 0 bases and J by 4 bases, with 15 bases between the two germline ends. The DNA of the CDR3 is TGCAGTGCTAGAGAAGAAGGGGCGGATATCTATGGCTACACCTTC. Its protein is CSAREEGADIYGYTF.

This chain links TRBV29-1 with TRBJ2-1, with 10 bases fitting TRBD1. CDR1 is SQVTM, CDR2 ANQGSEA, per germline. This CDR3 contains 14 residues. Trimming removed 3 bases from V and 5 bases from J; junction bases left unmatched: 4. CDR3 sequence reads: CSVEGQGNDNEQFF. CDR3 DNA: TGCAGCGTTGAGGGACAGGGGAACGACAATGAGCAGTTCTTC.

The genes are TRBV5-4 and TRBJ2-1, with 9 bases matching TRBD2. The CDR3 is 16 amino acids. The germline V gene has CDR1 SGHNT and CDR2 YYREEE (reference sequence). V lost 0 bases to trimming and J lost 4 bases; unmatched junction nucleotides: 5. CDR3 amino acids: CASSLASGATYNEQFF. The CDR3 bases are TGTGCCAGCAGCTTGGCTAGCGGGGCTACTTACAATGAGCAGTTCTTC.

This clonotype was picked up many times. The genes are TRBV7-2 and TRBJ1-2, with D maybe TRBD1 (5 bases). The CDR3 runs to 13 residues. Per the germline V gene, CDR1 is SGHTA and CDR2 is FQGNSA. V lost 7 bases and J 7 bases, leaving 16 bases between the germline ends. CDR3 nucleotide sequence: TGTGCCAGCAACAAACCAGGGTGGGCTGGCTACACCTTC. Translated: CASNKPGWAGYTF. The entire variable domain, with the rest obtained from reference TRBV7-2 and TRBJ1-2, is as follows: GAGVSQSPSNKVTEKGKDVELRCDPISGHTALYWYRQSLGQGLEFLIYFQGNSAPDKSGLPSDRFSAERTGGSVSTLTIQRTQQEDSAVYLCASNKPGWAGYTFGSGTRLTVV.

This clonotype was picked up many times. The chain is built from TRBV5-1 and TRBJ2-7; 10 bases align to TRBD2. V lost 3 bases to trimming and J lost 7 bases; unmatched junction nucleotides: 10. The CDR3 sequence is 15 residues long. Germline loops: CDR1 SGHRS, CDR2 YFSETQ. For the CDR3, the DNA is TGCGCCAGCAGCTCCACAGCTAGCGGGAGATGGGAGCAGTACTTC. The encoded protein is CASSSTASGRWEQYF. Full variable domain (rest looked up from reference TRBV5-1 and TRBJ2-7): KAGVTQTPRYLIKTRGQQVTLSCSPISGHRSVSWYQQTPGQGLQFLFEYFSETQRNKGNFPGRFSGRQFSNSRSEMNVSTLELGDSALYLCASSSTASGRWEQYFGPGTRLTVT.

This chain joins TRBV5-1 and TRBJ1-4; TRBD1 aligns across 7 bases. The ends lost 4 bases at V and 4 bases at J; junction bases unmatched: 7. Germline V lookup: CDR1 SGHRS, CDR2 YFSETQ. The CDR3 is made up of 15 amino acids. CDR3 protein: CASSPQGDLNEKLFF. CDR3 coding DNA: TGCGCCAGCAGCCCTCAGGGGGACCTTAATGAAAAACTGTTTTTT. Filled out from reference TRBV5-1 and TRBJ1-4, the complete variable domain reads KAGVTQTPRYLIKTRGQQVTLSCSPISGHRSVSWYQQTPGQGLQFLFEYFSETQRNKGNFPGRFSGRQFSNSRSEMNVSTLELGDSALYLCASSPQGDLNEKLFFGSGTQLSVL.

This chain links TRBV12-3 or TRBV12-4 with TRBJ1-6; perhaps TRBD1 as D (6 bases). The CDR3 covers 15 residues. Trimming shortened V by 3 bases and J by 10 bases, and 16 bases separated the two germline ends. Here the CDR3 DNA reads TGTGCCAGCAGTTTTTATTCACAGGGTGGGTCACCCCTCCACTTT. Translation gives CASSFYSQGGSPLHF.

This chain connects TRBV9 to TRBJ2-1; TRBD1 is a possible D gene (5 bases). CDR3 length: 15 amino acids. The V and J ends lost 2 bases and 0 bases respectively, with 9 bases between them. Germline V gives CDR1 SGDLS, CDR2 YYNGEE. CDR3 residues: CASSVGRSSYNEQFF. The CDR3 nucleotides are TGTGCCAGCAGCGTGGGGCGGAGCTCCTACAATGAGCAGTTCTTC. Complete variable domain (other parts from reference TRBV9 and TRBJ2-1): DSGVTQTPKHLITATGQRVTLRCSPRSGDLSVYWYQQSLDQGLQFLIQYYNGEERAKGNILERFSAQQFPDLHSELNLSSLELGDSALYFCASSVGRSSYNEQFFGPGTRLTVL.

This clonotype turned up a few times. The CDR3 region has the DNA TGTGCCAGCAGTCCCCGACAGACCTATGGCTACACCTTC. This codes for CASSPRQTYGYTF. The chain combines TRBV12-3 or TRBV12-4 with TRBJ1-2, with D perhaps matching TRBD1 (5 bases). Trimming shortened V by 5 bases and J by 4 bases, and 11 bases separated the two germline ends. This CDR3 is built from 13 residues.

The chain carries TRBV6-1 and TRBJ2-1; D call uncertain. CDR3 length: 13 residues. CDR1 is MNHNS and CDR2 is SASEGT in the germline V gene. Trimming cost V 6 bases and J 10 bases, with 16 bases left between them. The CDR3 reads CASRSLLVSEQFF. In DNA form, the CDR3 reads TGTGCCAGCAGATCCCTCCTAGTTTCGGAGCAGTTCTTC.

Only a few counts were recorded for this clonotype. The genes are TRBV20-1 and TRBJ2-1; D assignment may be TRBD1 or TRBD2 (5 bases each). This CDR3 is 14 amino acids long. Germline V gives CDR1 DFQATT, CDR2 SNEGSKA (reference sequence). Trimming pared 2 bases from V and 5 bases from J, leaving 13 bases between. In DNA, the CDR3 is TGCAGTGCTAGAACGGGACCAGCAGACAATGAGCAGTTCTTC. Translated: CSARTGPADNEQFF.

The chain couples TRBV28 to TRBJ2-4, with no clear D. Germline assignment: CDR1 MDHEN and CDR2 SYDVKM. V lost 5 bases, J lost 4 bases, and 9 bases lay in between. The CDR3 has 13 amino acids. The CDR3 protein is CASSPWAKNIQYF. The CDR3 coding sequence is TGTGCCAGCAGTCCTTGGGCGAAAAACATTCAGTACTTC.

This clonotype was recorded at least ten times. CDR3 nucleotide sequence: TGTGCCAGCAGTGGGAGCAGGGGGGATCAGCCCCAGCATTTT. It translates to CASSGSRGDQPQHF. The chain carries TRBV6-1 and TRBJ1-5; 7 nucleotides agree with TRBD1. Trimming at V came to 4 bases and at J to 5 bases, leaving 5 bases not matched to a gene. Germline lookup yields CDR1 MNHNS and CDR2 SASEGT. The CDR3 runs 14 residues.

The chain links TRBV5-5 to TRBJ2-7; TRBD1 agrees at 8 bases. V dropped 2 bases and J dropped 1; count of bases not matched to a gene: 5. The CDR3 is 15 residues long. Per the germline V gene, CDR1 is SGHKS and CDR2 is YYEKEE (reference sequence). The CDR3 here is CASSLRTGPSYEQYF. The CDR3 bases are TGTGCCAGCAGCTTACGGACAGGGCCTTCCTACGAGCAGTACTTC.

This clonotype appeared many times. J is TRBJ1-3 and V is TRBV12-3 or TRBV12-4; a possible D gene is TRBD1 (6 bases). The CDR3 spans 14 residues. V lost 6 bases and J 2 bases, leaving 11 bases between the germline ends. The chain's CDR3 is CASRDSFPGNTIYF. CDR3 sequence (DNA): TGTGCCAGCAGGGACAGCTTCCCTGGAAACACCATATATTTT.

The chain is built from TRBV6-6 and TRBJ2-1; 9 bases fit TRBD1. The CDR3 is 12 amino acids. Germline loops: CDR1 MNHNY, CDR2 SVGAGI (reference sequence). J lost 8 bases, V lost 6 bases, and 2 bases had no gene match. The CDR3 sequence: CASRDRGDEQFF. The CDR3 bases are TGTGCCAGCAGGGACAGGGGTGATGAGCAGTTCTTC.

This chain links TRBV7-8 with TRBJ2-1; 9 bases are shared with TRBD2. Looked up from germline, CDR1 is SGHVS and CDR2 is FQNEAQ. The CDR3 length is 16 residues. With V trimmed by 2 bases and J by 4 bases, 6 bases remained unmatched. DNA of the CDR3: TGTGCCAGCAGCTTATTCGTCCTAGCGGGATACAATGAGCAGTTCTTC. Translated, it gives CASSLFVLAGYNEQFF.

V and J are TRBV12-3 or TRBV12-4 and TRBJ2-7; TRBD1 is a possible D gene (5 bases). Trimming stripped 3 bases from V and 4 bases from J, with 13 bases between. CDR3 length: 14 residues. As DNA, the CDR3 is TGTGCCAGCAGTTTCTATGACAGAATGTACGAGCAGTACTTC. This encodes CASSFYDRMYEQYF.